Listed here are 12 T cell receptor beta chains from one sample, sequenced in a study of cytomegalovirus exposure and HLA in healthy donors. Vbeta (60) and Jbeta (13) primers were used in the PCR. Produced via immunoSEQ multiplex PCR; TCRdb's table is partial and in-frame only. The sample includes 110,000 to 150,000 clones, 65% to 85% of them seen just once. Sequenced material: PBMCs. These receptors were obtained from a woman aged 40-49 years in good health and CMV-seropositive.

The V and J genes are TRBV7-3 and TRBJ1-6, with 7 positions matching TRBD1. V gave up 4 bases and J gave up 7 bases; unmatched junction bases: 4. This CDR3 comprises 14 residues. CDR1 and CDR2 (germline): SGHTA, FQGTGA. The CDR3 DNA is TGTGCCAGCAGCTCGGGACAGTCGAATTCACCCCTCCACTTT. Its translation is CASSSGQSNSPLHF.

The chain links TRBV10-3 to TRBJ1-1; 7 bases line up with TRBD1. The trim removed 1 base at V and 7 bases at J, leaving 6 bases unmatched. There are 14 residues in the CDR3. CDR1 is ENHRY, CDR2 SYGVKD, per germline. The CDR3 bases are TGTGCCATCAGTGAGTGGCAGGGGGGATTTGAAGCTTTCTTT. This sequence encodes CAISEWQGGFEAFF.

J is TRBJ2-2 and V is TRBV7-8; 7 bases align to TRBD2. Germline CDR1 reads SGHVS; CDR2 reads FQNEAQ. The CDR3 covers 16 residues. V dropped 2 bases and J dropped 2; count of bases not matched to a gene: 5. The CDR3 DNA reads TGTGCCAGCAGCTTAATGGCTAGCGGTAACACCGGGGAGCTGTTTTTT. This sequence encodes CASSLMASGNTGELFF.

The sample holds a few counts of this clone. The chain is built from TRBV29-1 and TRBJ2-3; TRBD2 matches 8 bases. Germline V gene data show CDR1 as SQVTM and CDR2 as ANQGSEA. Trimming took 3 bases from V and 2 from J; bases not matched to a gene: 7. CDR3 length equals 15 residues. The CDR3 DNA sequence: TGCAGCGTTGATAGCCTAGCGGGCCACACAGATACGCAGTATTTT. Amino acid sequence: CSVDSLAGHTDTQYF.

The chain joins TRBV4-2 to TRBJ1-1; TRBD1 might be the D (5 bases). V was trimmed by 0 bases and J by 8 bases, leaving 16 bases between them. The CDR3 is 15 residues long. The germline CDR1 and CDR2 sequences are LGHNA and YNFKEQ. In nucleotides, the CDR3 is TGTGCCAGCAGCCAAGAGGGCAGGGCCCTTACGGAAGCTTTCTTT. Its translation: CASSQEGRALTEAFF.

The rearrangement uses TRBV11-2 and TRBJ2-3; 12 positions agree with TRBD2. The CDR3 extends over 18 amino acids. V shed 3 bases, J shed 4 bases, and the junction held 11 bases outside the gene matches. CDR1 and CDR2 from the germline V gene are SGHAT and FQNNGV. CDR3 sequence (DNA): TGTGCCAGCAGCTTCTCCAGGATGCTAGCGGGAGGGCCAGATACGCAGTATTTT. Amino acids: CASSFSRMLAGGPDTQYF.

The CDR3 coding sequence is TGTGCCAGCAGCTTCGGGACAGACTACTACGAGCAGTACTTC. Translation gives CASSFGTDYYEQYF. The rearrangement uses TRBV7-9 and TRBJ2-7; 7 bases are a match to TRBD1. This CDR3 is 14 amino acids long. Looked up from germline, CDR1 is SEHNR and CDR2 is FQNEAQ (reference sequence). Unmatched junction bases numbered 5, after V lost 3 bases and J lost 3 bases.

The chain recombines TRBV7-8 with TRBJ1-1, with no clear D. This CDR3 spans 13 amino acids. V was clipped by 5 bases and J by 0 bases, with 7 bases between them. Germline values: CDR1 SGHVS, CDR2 FQNEAQ. In DNA form, the CDR3 reads TGTGCCAGCAGCCGAACGGTGAACACTGAAGCTTTCTTT. Protein product: CASSRTVNTEAFF.

This chain connects TRBV23-1 to TRBJ1-4; 9 bases align to TRBD1. TRBV23-1 is an ORF; its function is uncertain. The CDR3 is made up of 14 amino acids. After removal of 10 bases from V and 4 bases from J, the junction contained 7 bases not matched to a gene. The DNA of the CDR3 is TGCGCCACCAACGAGGGACAGGGTAATGAAAAACTGTTTTTT. This encodes CATNEGQGNEKLFF.

The chain combines TRBV18 with TRBJ1-1; maybe TRBD1 (5 bases). This CDR3 has 16 residues. From germline, CDR1 is KGHSH and CDR2 LQKENI. Trimming removed 3 bases at V and 0 bases at J, with 14 bases between. CDR3 residues: CASSPQTTAMNTEAFF. The CDR3 coding sequence is TGTGCCAGCTCACCGCAAACGACAGCCATGAACACTGAAGCTTTCTTT.

This clone turned up a few times. The chain carries TRBV15 and TRBJ2-7, with 8 bases fitting TRBD1. The CDR3 totals 14 residues. The J segment lost 5 bases and the V segment lost 3 bases, leaving 6 bases of the junction unmatched. From germline, CDR1 is LNHNV and CDR2 YYDKDF (reference sequence). CDR3 bases: TGTGCCACCAGCAGGGACAGGGTACTAGACGAGCAGTACTTC. It specifies CATSRDRVLDEQYF.

This chain links TRBV27 with TRBJ2-3, with D possibly matching TRBD1 (6 bases). The germline CDR1 and CDR2 sequences are MNHEY and SMNVEV (reference sequence). The CDR3 runs to 17 residues. Trimming removed 6 bases at V and 3 bases at J, with 22 bases between. CDR3 sequence (DNA): TGTGCCAGCAGCTCCTTATACAGGGTAGGAGGAACAGATACGCAGTATTTT. Protein: CASSSLYRVGGTDTQYF.